These 6 T cell receptor beta chains were all obtained from the same sample, sequenced in a study of cytomegalovirus exposure and HLA in healthy donors. PCR amplification relied on 60 Vbeta primers (plus 13 Jbeta primers). The table came from immunoSEQ multiplex PCR; TCRdb's copy has only in-frame clones and leaves some out. The sample table sets out 150,000 to 200,000 clones. Sequencing input: PBMCs. These TCRs come from a man aged 30-40 years in good health and CMV-seronegative.

CDR3 amino acids: CASSLLRNGYTF. The DNA for the CDR3 is TGTGCCAGCAGCTTACTAAGAAATGGCTACACCTTC. J is TRBJ1-2 and V is TRBV5-5; D gene ambiguous. The CDR3 runs 12 residues. V was trimmed by 2 bases and J by 6 bases, leaving 8 bases between them. Germline-derived CDR1 and CDR2 are SGHKS and YYEKEE (reference sequence).

The chain recombines TRBV7-9 with TRBJ2-2, with 8 bases fitting TRBD2. Germline V gives CDR1 SEHNR, CDR2 FQNEAQ (reference sequence). J gave up 2 bases and V 4 bases, and 3 bases lay outside the gene matches. The CDR3 consists of 15 residues. The DNA for the CDR3 is TGTGCCAGCAGCTCGGGACTAGTTAACACCGGGGAGCTGTTTTTT. Amino acids: CASSSGLVNTGELFF.

The V and J genes are TRBV19 and TRBJ2-2; no firm D call. Per germline, CDR1 LNHDA and CDR2 SQIVND (reference sequence). This CDR3 region has 15 residues. V lost 5 bases and J lost 9, with 19 bases in between. The chain's CDR3 is CASSALEAASRELFF. The CDR3 DNA follows: TGTGCCAGTAGTGCCCTTGAAGCCGCAAGCAGGGAGCTGTTTTTT.

The chain joins TRBV10-3 to TRBJ2-3; D ambiguous. The germline V gene has CDR1 ENHRY and CDR2 SYGVKD. Trimming pared 0 bases from V and 0 bases from J, leaving 7 bases between. The CDR3 extends over 15 amino acids. The CDR3 coding sequence is TGTGCCATCAGTGAGTCTTTAGTTAGCACAGATACGCAGTATTTT. It specifies CAISESLVSTDTQYF.

The rearrangement uses TRBV5-1 and TRBJ1-1; 7 nucleotides align to TRBD1. V gave up 3 bases and J gave up 6 bases; unmatched junction bases: 8. Germline assignment: CDR1 SGHRS and CDR2 YFSETQ. The CDR3 is made up of 14 amino acids. CDR3 coding DNA: TGCGCCAGCAGCTCGGGACAGCCCACCGCTGAAGCTTTCTTT. Translation gives CASSSGQPTAEAFF.

The gene calls are TRBV27 and TRBJ2-1; weak D call: TRBD1 (5 bases). V lost 4 bases to trimming and J lost 6 bases, with 13 bases between them. The germline CDR1 and CDR2 sequences are MNHEY and SMNVEV (reference sequence). The CDR3 covers 14 residues. CDR3: CASSWLGRTNEQFF. CDR3 DNA: TGTGCCAGCAGTTGGTTGGGGCGAACCAATGAGCAGTTCTTC.